The subject of this entry is one TCR beta chain. As yet, its antigen is unknown. This CDR3 spans 14 amino acids. V shed 6 bases and J shed 1 base, with 12 bases lying between them. Germline CDR1 reads MGHDK; CDR2 reads SYGVNS. Amplification used 60 Vbeta primers and 13 Jbeta primers. Repertoires were generated with immunoSEQ multiplex PCR, while TCRdb's copy carries only in-frame clones and drops some. The table has some 33,000 clones, more than 60% seen once. This entry belongs to a study of cytomegalovirus exposure and HLA in healthy donors. Study findings and constraints: In a later analysis, an Asian-associated ancestry cluster reportedly showed fewer N-insertions than the roughly 730-donor mean. Cytomegalovirus association was assigned to 150 to 200 TCR beta chains. In a later analysis, a missense DCLRE1C variant was linked to TCR beta V- and J-gene trimming.

Healthy bone marrow donors formed the donor group. The rearrangement uses TRBV25-1 and TRBJ2-5, with a tentative D call TRBD2 (5 bases). This receptor was obtained from a man in his fifties or sixties in good health and CMV-seropositive. Sequences were obtained from PBMCs. CDR3 region: CASSPREPQETQYF. CDR3 DNA: TGTGCCAGCAGCCCCCGGGAACCCCAAGAGACCCAGTACTTC.